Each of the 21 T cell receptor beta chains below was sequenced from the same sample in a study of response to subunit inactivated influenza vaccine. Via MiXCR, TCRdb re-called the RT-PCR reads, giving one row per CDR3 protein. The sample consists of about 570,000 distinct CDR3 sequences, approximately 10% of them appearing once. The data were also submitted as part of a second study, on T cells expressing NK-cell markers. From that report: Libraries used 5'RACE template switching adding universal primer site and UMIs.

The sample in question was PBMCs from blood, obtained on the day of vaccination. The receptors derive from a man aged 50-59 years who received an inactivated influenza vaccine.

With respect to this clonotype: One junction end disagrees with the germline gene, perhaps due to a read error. The CDR3 sequence is CASILLEAGFRQTQYF. In nucleotides, the CDR3 is TGTGCCAGCATACTACTAGAGGCGGGATTCCGGCAGACCCAGTATTTC. The chain uses TRBV7-9 and TRBJ2-5; possible D gene TRBD2, 6 bases. CDR3 size: 16 residues. From germline, CDR1 is SEHNR and CDR2 FQNEAQ (reference sequence).

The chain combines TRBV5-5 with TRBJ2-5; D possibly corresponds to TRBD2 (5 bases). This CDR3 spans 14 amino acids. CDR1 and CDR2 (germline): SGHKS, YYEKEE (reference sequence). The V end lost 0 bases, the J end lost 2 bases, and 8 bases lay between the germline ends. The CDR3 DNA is TGTGCCAGCAGCTTGGTACGGAGGCAAGAGACCCAGTACTTC. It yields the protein CASSLVRRQETQYF.

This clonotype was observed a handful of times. The CDR3 loop reads CASSSGLAGGQNEQFF. DNA for the CDR3: TGTGCCAGCAGCTCAGGACTAGCGGGAGGTCAAAATGAGCAGTTCTTC. The chain couples TRBV7-2 to TRBJ2-1; 14 bases map to TRBD2. The germline V gene has CDR1 SGHTA and CDR2 FQGNSA. The CDR3 covers 16 residues. The V and J ends lost 4 bases and 7 bases, in that order; junction bases with no gene match: 6.

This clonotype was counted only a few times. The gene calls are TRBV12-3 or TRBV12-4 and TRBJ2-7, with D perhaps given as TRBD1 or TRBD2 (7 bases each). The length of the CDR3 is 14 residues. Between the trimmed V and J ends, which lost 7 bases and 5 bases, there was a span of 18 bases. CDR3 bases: TGTGCCAGCACCCAGGGGGGGGGGTTCAACGAGCAGTACTTC. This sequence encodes CASTQGGGFNEQYF.

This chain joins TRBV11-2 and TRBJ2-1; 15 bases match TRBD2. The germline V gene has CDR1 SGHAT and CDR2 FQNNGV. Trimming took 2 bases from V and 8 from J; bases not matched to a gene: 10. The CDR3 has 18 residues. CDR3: CASSLTGLAGGVWDEQFF. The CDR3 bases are TGTGCCAGCAGCTTAACCGGACTAGCGGGAGGGGTCTGGGATGAGCAGTTCTTC.

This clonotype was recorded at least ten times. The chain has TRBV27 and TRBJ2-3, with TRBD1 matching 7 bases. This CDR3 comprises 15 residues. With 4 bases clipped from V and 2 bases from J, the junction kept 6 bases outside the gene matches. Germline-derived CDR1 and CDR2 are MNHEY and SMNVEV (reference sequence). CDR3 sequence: CASSSTGAPTDTQYF. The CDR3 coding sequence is TGTGCCAGCAGTTCAACAGGGGCCCCCACAGATACGCAGTATTTT.

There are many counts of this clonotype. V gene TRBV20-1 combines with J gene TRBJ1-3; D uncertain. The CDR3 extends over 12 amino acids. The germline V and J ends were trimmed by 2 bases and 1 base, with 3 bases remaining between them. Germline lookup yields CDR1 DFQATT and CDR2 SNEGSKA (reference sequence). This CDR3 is CSARNSGNTIYF. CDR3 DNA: TGCAGTGCTAGAAATTCTGGAAACACCATATATTTT.

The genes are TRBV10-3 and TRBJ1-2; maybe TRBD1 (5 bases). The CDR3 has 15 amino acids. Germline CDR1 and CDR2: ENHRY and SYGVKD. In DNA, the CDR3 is TGTGTCACCACTGACGGGGGGGGACCCCTCTATGGCTACACCTTC. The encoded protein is CVTTDGGGPLYGYTF.

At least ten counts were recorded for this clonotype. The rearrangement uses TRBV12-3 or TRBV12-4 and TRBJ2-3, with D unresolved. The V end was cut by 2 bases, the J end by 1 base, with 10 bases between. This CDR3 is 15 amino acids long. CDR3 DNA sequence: TGTGCCAGCAGTTTACAACCATTGGGCACAGATACGCAGTATTTT. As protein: CASSLQPLGTDTQYF.

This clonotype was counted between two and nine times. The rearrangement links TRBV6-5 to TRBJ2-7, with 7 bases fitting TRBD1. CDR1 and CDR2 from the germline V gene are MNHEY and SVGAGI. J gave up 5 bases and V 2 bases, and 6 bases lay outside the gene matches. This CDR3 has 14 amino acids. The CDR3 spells CASSYGRGRHEQYF. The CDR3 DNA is TGTGCCAGCAGTTACGGCAGGGGGAGACACGAGCAGTACTTC.

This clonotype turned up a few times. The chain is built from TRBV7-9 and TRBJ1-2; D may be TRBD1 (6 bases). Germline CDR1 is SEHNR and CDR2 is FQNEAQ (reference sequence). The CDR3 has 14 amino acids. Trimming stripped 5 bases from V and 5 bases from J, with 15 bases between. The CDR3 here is CASSTLQGGYGYTF. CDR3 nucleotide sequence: TGTGCCAGCAGCACGCTACAGGGAGGTTATGGCTACACCTTC.

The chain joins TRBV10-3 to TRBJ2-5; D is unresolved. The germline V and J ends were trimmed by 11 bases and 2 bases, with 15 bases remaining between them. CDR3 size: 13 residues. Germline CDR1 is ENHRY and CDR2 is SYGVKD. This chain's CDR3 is CASKNAGQETQYF. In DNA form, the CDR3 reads TGTGCCTCAAAAAATGCTGGGCAAGAGACCCAGTACTTC.

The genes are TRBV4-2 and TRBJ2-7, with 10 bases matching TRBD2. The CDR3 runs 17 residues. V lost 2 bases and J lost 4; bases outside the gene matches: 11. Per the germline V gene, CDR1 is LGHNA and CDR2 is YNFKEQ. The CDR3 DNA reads TGTGCCAGCAGCCAACTAGCTGGGACTAGCGATGTTTACGAGCAGTACTTC. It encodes CASSQLAGTSDVYEQYF.

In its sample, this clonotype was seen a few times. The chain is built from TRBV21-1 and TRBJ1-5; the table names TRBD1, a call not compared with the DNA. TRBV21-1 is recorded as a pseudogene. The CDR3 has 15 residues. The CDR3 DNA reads TGTGCCAGCAGCCCACGACAGGGACGGGGTCAGCCCCAGCATTTT. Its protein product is CASSPRQGRGQPQHF.

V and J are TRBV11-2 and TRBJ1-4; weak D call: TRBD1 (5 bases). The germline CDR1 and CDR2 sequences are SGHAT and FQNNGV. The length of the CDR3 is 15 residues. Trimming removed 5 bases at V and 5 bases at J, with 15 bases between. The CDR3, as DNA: TGTGCCAGCAGCAAGCCGGGACGGAAGAATGAAAAACTGTTTTTT. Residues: CASSKPGRKNEKLFF.

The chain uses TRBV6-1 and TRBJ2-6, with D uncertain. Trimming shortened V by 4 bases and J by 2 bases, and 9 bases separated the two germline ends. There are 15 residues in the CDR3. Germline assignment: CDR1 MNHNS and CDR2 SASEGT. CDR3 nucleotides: TGTGCCAGCAGTGTAGGGCCGGCTGGGGCCAACGTCCTGACTTTC. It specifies CASSVGPAGANVLTF.

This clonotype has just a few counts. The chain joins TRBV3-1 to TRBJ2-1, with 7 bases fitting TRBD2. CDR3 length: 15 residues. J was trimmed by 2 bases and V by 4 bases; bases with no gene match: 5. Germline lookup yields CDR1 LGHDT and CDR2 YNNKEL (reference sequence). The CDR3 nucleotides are TGTGCCAGCAGCCCCCGACTAGCTCCCTACAATGAGCAGTTCTTC. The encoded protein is CASSPRLAPYNEQFF.

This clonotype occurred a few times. The CDR3 nucleotides read TGTGCCAGCAGTTTAGCTAAGGGACAGGGAAACGGCTACACCTTC. Its protein product is CASSLAKGQGNGYTF. The chain carries TRBV12-3 or TRBV12-4 and TRBJ1-2, with 9 nucleotides matching TRBD1. The CDR3 runs to 15 residues. The J segment lost 8 bases and the V segment lost 0 bases, leaving 7 bases of the junction unmatched.

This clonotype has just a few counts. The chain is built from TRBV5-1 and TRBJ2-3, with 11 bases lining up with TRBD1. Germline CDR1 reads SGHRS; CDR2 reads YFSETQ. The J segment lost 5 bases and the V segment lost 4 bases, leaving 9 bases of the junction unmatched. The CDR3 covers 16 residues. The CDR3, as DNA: TGCGCCAGCAGCCCAGGGACAGGGGGAGTCGTAGATACGCAGTATTTT. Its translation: CASSPGTGGVVDTQYF.

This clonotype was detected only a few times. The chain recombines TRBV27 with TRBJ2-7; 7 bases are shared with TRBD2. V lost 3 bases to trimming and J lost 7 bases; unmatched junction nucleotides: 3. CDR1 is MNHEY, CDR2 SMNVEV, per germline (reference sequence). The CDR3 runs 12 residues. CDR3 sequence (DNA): TGTGCCAGCAGTTTCACAGCGGGGGAGCAGTACTTC. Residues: CASSFTAGEQYF.

The CDR3 loop is CSVEGGNREETQYF. CDR3 coding DNA: TGCAGCGTTGAAGGGGGGAATAGAGAAGAGACCCAGTACTTC. The chain employs TRBV29-1 and TRBJ2-5; perhaps D is TRBD1 or TRBD2 (5 bases each). V was clipped by 1 base and J by 3 bases, with 12 bases between them. The germline gives CDR1 SQVTM, CDR2 ANQGSEA. The CDR3 contains 14 residues. The variable domain in full, with the rest retrieved from reference TRBV29-1 and TRBJ2-5, is SAVISQKPSRDICQRGTSLTIQCQVDSQVTMMFWYRQQPGQSLTLIATANQGSEATYESGFVIDKFPISRPNLTFSTLTVSNMSPEDSSIYLCSVEGGNREETQYFGPGTRLLVL.